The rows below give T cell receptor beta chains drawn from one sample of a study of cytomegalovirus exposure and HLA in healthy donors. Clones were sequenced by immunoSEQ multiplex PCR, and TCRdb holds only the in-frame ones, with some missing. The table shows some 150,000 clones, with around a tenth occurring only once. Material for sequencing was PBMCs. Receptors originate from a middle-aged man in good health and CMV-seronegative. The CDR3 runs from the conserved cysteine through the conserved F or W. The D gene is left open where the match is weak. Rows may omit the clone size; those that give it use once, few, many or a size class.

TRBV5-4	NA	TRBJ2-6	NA	CASSLVGGPGANVLTF	TGTGCCAGCAGCTTGGTTGGAGGGCCTGGGGCCAACGTCCTGACTTTC
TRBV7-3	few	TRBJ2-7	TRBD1	CASSLGQGAPYEQYF	TGTGCCAGCAGCTTAGGACAGGGAGCCCCCTACGAGCAGTACTTC
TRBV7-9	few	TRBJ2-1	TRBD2	CASSLGGGSYNEQFF	TGTGCCAGCAGCTTAGGCGGGGGTTCCTACAATGAGCAGTTCTTC
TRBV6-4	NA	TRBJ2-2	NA	CASSPSNTGELFF	TGTGCCAGCAGTCCCTCCAACACCGGGGAGCTGTTTTTT
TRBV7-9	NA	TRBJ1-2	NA	CASGMAGDNYGYTF	TGTGCCAGCGGGATGGCAGGGGATAACTATGGCTACACCTTC
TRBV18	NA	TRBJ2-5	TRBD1	CASSPGQGQETQYF	TGTGCCAGCTCACCAGGACAGGGGCAAGAGACCCAGTACTTC
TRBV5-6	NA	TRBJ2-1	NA	CASSLEGPNSYNEQFF	TGTGCCAGCAGCTTGGAGGGGCCCAACTCCTACAATGAGCAGTTCTTC
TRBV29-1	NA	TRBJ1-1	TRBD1	CSGTGTGGKAFF	TGCAGTGGTACCGGGACAGGAGGCAAAGCTTTCTTT
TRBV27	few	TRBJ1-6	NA	CASSSRVARPNSPLHF	TGTGCCAGCAGTTCCCGGGTAGCCCGACCCAATTCACCCCTCCACTTT
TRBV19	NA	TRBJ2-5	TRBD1	CASTGQGKETQYF	TGTGCCAGTACGGGACAGGGAAAAGAGACCCAGTACTTC
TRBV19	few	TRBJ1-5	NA	CASTYAGNQPQHF	TGTGCCAGTACCTACGCGGGCAATCAGCCCCAGCATTTT
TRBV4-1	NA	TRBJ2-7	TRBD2	CASSQESLAGDPYEQYF	TGCGCCAGCAGCCAAGAATCCCTAGCGGGAGATCCTTACGAGCAGTACTTC
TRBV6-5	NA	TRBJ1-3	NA	CASGGAPGNTIYF	TGTGCCAGCGGGGGGGCTCCGGGAAACACCATATATTTT
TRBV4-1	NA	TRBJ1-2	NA	CASSQPRQAYGYTF	TGCGCCAGCAGCCAACCTAGACAGGCCTATGGCTACACCTTC
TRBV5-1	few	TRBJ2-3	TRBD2	CASSIRTSGSNQGQVDTQYF	TGCGCCAGCAGCATTCGGACTAGCGGGAGCAATCAGGGCCAAGTAGATACGCAGTATTTT
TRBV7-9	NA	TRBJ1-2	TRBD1	CASRFPGGTGINYGYTF	TGTGCCAGCAGATTCCCAGGAGGGACAGGAATCAACTATGGCTACACCTTC
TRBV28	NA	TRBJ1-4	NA	CASSSPTGVNEKLFF	TGTGCCAGCAGTTCCCCCACGGGAGTGAATGAAAAACTGTTTTTT
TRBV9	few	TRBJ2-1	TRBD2	CASSVLIGGNEQFF	TGTGCCAGCAGCGTATTGATCGGGGGGAATGAGCAGTTCTTC
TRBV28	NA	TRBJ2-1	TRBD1	CASSPPGTGYNEQFF	TGTGCCAGCAGTCCGCCGGGGACAGGGTATAATGAGCAGTTCTTC
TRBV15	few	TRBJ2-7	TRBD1	CATSRTGRYEQYF	TGTGCCACCAGCAGGACAGGGCGTTACGAGCAGTACTTC
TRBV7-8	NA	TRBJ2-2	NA	CASSSQGKNTGELFF	TGTGCCAGCAGCTCTCAGGGGAAGAACACCGGGGAGCTGTTTTTT
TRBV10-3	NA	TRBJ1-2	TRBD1	CAISEQGDYGYTF	TGTGCCATCAGTGAGCAGGGGGACTATGGCTACACCTTC
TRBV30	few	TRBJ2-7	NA	CAWSAGTPYEQYF	TGTGCCTGGAGCGCCGGGACACCCTACGAGCAGTACTTC
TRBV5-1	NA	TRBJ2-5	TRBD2	CASSRTTSGRPTLIGTQYF	TGCGCCAGCAGCCGCACGACTAGCGGGCGGCCCACGCTGATCGGGACCCAGTACTTC
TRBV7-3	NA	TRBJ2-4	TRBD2	CASSLSLTSPGGYIQYF	TGTGCCAGCAGCTTATCCCTGACTAGCCCGGGAGGGTACATTCAGTACTTC
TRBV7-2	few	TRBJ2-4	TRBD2	CASSPGLAGPALAKNIQYF	TGTGCCAGCAGCCCCGGACTAGCGGGTCCCGCCCTAGCCAAAAACATTCAGTACTTC
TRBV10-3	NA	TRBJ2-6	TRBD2	CAISEPGRAGGANVLTF	TGTGCCATCAGTGAGCCGGGGAGGGCTGGTGGGGCCAACGTCCTGACTTTC
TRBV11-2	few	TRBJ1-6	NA	CASSGVSPLHF	TGTGCCAGCAGCGGAGTCTCACCCCTCCACTTT
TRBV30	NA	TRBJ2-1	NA	CAWSAQGFSYNEQFF	TGTGCCTGGAGTGCTCAGGGGTTCTCCTACAATGAGCAGTTCTTC
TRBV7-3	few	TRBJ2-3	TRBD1	CASSPGTGVGTDTQYF	TGTGCCAGCAGCCCCGGGACAGGGGTTGGCACAGATACGCAGTATTTT
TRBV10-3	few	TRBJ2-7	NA	CAISESKTGMVEQYF	TGTGCCATCAGTGAGTCGAAAACAGGGATGGTCGAGCAGTACTTC
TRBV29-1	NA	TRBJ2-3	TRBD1	CSVDGTGPTDTQYF	TGCAGCGTTGACGGGACAGGGCCCACAGATACGCAGTATTTT
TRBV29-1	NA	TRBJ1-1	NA	CSVEDPGRAGAFF	TGCAGCGTTGAAGATCCCGGCCGTGCGGGAGCTTTCTTT
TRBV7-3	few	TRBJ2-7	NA	CASSLTPLRGTYEQYF	TGTGCCAGCAGCTTAACCCCACTTAGGGGGACCTACGAGCAGTACTTC
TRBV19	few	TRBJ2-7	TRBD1	CASSIAPSRQGSSYEQYF	TGTGCCAGTAGTATAGCCCCGAGTAGACAGGGGAGCTCCTACGAGCAGTACTTC
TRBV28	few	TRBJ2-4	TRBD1	CASSPPYRGSVAKNIQYF	TGTGCCAGCAGCCCTCCCTACAGGGGTTCCGTAGCCAAAAACATTCAGTACTTC
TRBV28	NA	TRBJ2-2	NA	CASKAGPNTGELFF	TGTGCCAGTAAAGCGGGCCCGAACACCGGGGAGCTGTTTTTT
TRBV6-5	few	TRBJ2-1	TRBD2	CASTRGARNEQFF	TGTGCCAGTACGCGGGGGGCGAGGAATGAGCAGTTCTTC
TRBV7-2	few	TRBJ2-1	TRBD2	CASSLLFTSENEQFF	TGTGCCAGCAGCCTCCTATTTACTAGCGAAAATGAGCAGTTCTTC
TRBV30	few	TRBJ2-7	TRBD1	CAWSVGVRGSYEQYF	TGTGCCTGGAGTGTAGGGGTCAGGGGGTCCTACGAGCAGTACTTC
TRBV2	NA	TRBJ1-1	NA	CASTGGYTEAFF	TGTGCCAGCACTGGAGGGTACACTGAAGCTTTCTTT
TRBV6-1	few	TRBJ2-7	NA	CASSEEDSGTYEQYF	TGTGCCAGCAGTGAGGAAGACTCAGGGACCTACGAGCAGTACTTC
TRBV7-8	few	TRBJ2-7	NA	CASSLGVSRYEQYF	TGTGCCAGCAGCTTAGGCGTCTCTCGCTACGAGCAGTACTTC
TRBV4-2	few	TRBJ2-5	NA	CASSQGAIIETQYF	TGTGCCAGCAGCCAAGGGGCCATTATCGAGACCCAGTACTTC
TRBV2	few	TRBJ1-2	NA	CASSEETNRIYGYTF	TGTGCCAGCAGTGAAGAAACGAACAGAATCTATGGCTACACCTTC
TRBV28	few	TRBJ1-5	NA	CASRNGGDSNQPQHF	TGTGCCAGCAGAAATGGGGGGGATAGCAATCAGCCCCAGCATTTT
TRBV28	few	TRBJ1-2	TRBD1	CASSSIDRVDGYTF	TGTGCCAGCAGTTCGATCGACAGGGTGGATGGCTACACCTTC
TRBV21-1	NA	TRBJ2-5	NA	CASSKAQDRGIGQETQYF	TGTGCCAGCAGCAAAGCGCAGGACAGGGGTATCGGGCAAGAGACCCAGTACTTC
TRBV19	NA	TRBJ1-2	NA	CATVPDTPEAGADGYTF	TGTGCCACCGTCCCGGATACACCCGAGGCAGGGGCTGATGGCTACACCTTC
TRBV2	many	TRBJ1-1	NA	CASSGGDGTEAFF	TGTGCCAGCAGTGGGGGGGACGGCACTGAAGCTTTCTTT
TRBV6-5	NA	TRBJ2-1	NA	CASSFYDSYSYNEQFF	TGTGCCAGCAGTTTCTACGACAGCTACTCCTACAATGAGCAGTTCTTC
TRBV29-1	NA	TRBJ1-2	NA	CSVPGGKANYGYTF	TGCAGCGTCCCGGGGGGGAAGGCTAACTATGGCTACACCTTC
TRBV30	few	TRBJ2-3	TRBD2	CAWSAPLAESTDTQYF	TGTGCCTGGAGTGCCCCACTAGCGGAAAGCACAGATACGCAGTATTTT
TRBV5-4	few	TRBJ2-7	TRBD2	CASSFSFTAREEYF	TGTGCCAGCAGCTTTAGTTTCACAGCCCGGGAGGAGTACTTC